This entry lists 5 T cell receptor beta chains sequenced from one sample in a study of shared clonotypes between healthy human individuals. TCRdb's table, derived via immunoSEQ multiplex PCR, lists solely in-frame clones and lacks some. Of around 750,000 clones listed, under 80% are singletons. The sample consisted of memory CD4+ T cells sorted from blood. Subset described: CD45RA-negative fraction. The receptors originated from a woman aged 30 to 39 in good health.

This chain uses TRBV5-1 with TRBJ1-1; 8 nucleotides line up with TRBD1. The germline gives CDR1 SGHRS, CDR2 YFSETQ. The CDR3 length is 16 residues. With V trimmed by 2 bases and J by 3 bases, 9 bases remained unmatched. The CDR3 DNA is TGCGCCAGCAGCTTATCACCCCCGGGACAGGACACTGAAGCTTTCTTT. As protein: CASSLSPPGQDTEAFF.

The CDR3 DNA sequence: TGTGCCAGCAGCTCCCACAGGGGGCTTTACGAGCAGTACTTC. Translated, it gives CASSSHRGLYEQYF. V is TRBV7-2 and J is TRBJ2-7; 9 bases agree with TRBD1. This CDR3 is 14 amino acids long. Germline values: CDR1 SGHTA, CDR2 FQGNSA. V was pared by 4 bases and J by 4 bases, with 5 bases of the junction left unmatched.

This chain links TRBV27 with TRBJ2-7, with 10 bases identical to TRBD1. The CDR3 runs 14 residues. The germline CDR1 and CDR2 sequences are MNHEY and SMNVEV (reference sequence). The junction had 9 bases not matched to a gene; V was cut back by 6 bases and J by 7 bases. CDR3 DNA sequence: TGTGCCAGCAGCCGGGACAGGGGCCTTGGGGAGCAGTACTTC. As protein: CASSRDRGLGEQYF.

The chain recombines TRBV25-1 with TRBJ2-3, with D possibly matching TRBD1 (5 bases). The length of the CDR3 is 13 residues. CDR1 and CDR2 (germline): MGHDK, SYGVNS. V gave up 9 bases and J gave up 6 bases, with 16 bases separating them. The CDR3 nucleotides are TGTGCCAGTAAGCCAGGGCCCTCGGATACGCAGTATTTT. This codes for CASKPGPSDTQYF.

The rearrangement joins TRBV5-6 to TRBJ2-2, with 7 bases aligning to TRBD2. The CDR3 has 17 amino acids. V was pared by 3 bases and J by 4 bases, with 12 bases of the junction left unmatched. The germline V gene has CDR1 SGHDT and CDR2 YYEEEE. CDR3 nucleotides: TGTGCCAGCAGCTCGCGGGGGTTGCGGGAAAGCACCGGGGAGCTGTTTTTT. This translates into CASSSRGLRESTGELFF.